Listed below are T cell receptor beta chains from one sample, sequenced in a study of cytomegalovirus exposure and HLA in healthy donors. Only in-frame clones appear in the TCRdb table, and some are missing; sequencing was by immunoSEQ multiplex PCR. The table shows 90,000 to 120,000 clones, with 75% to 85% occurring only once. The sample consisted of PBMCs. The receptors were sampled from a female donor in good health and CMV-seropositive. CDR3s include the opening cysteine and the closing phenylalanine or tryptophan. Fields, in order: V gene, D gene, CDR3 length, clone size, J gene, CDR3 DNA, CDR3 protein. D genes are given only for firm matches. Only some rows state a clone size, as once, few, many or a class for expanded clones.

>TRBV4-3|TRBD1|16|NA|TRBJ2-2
TGCGCCAGCAGCCACCGACAGGGATTCAACACCGGGGAGCTGTTTTTT
CASSHRQGFNTGELFF
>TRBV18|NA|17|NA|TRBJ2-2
TGTGCCAGCTCACCACCGTCCGGCGGGGCCAACACCGGGGAGCTGTTTTTT
CASSPPSGGANTGELFF
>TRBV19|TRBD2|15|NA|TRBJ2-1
TGTGCCAGTAGCCCCGGGACTAGTTCATGGAATGAGCAGTTCTTC
CASSPGTSSWNEQFF
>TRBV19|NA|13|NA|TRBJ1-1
TGTGCAGCAAAAACCGGAGGGAACACTGAAGCTTTCTTT
CAAKTGGNTEAFF
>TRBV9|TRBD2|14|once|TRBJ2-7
TGTGCCAGCTCCACCAGCGGGGACTCCTACGAGCAGTACTTC
CASSTSGDSYEQYF
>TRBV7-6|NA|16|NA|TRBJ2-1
TGTGCCAGCAGCAAAGGAGGCAGGGGGGCCTACAATGAGCAGTTCTTC
CASSKGGRGAYNEQFF
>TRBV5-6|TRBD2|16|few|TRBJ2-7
TGTGCCAGCAGCTCTACTAGCGGGAGAGGGGCCTACGAGCAGTACTTC
CASSSTSGRGAYEQYF
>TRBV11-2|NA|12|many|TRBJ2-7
TGTGCCAGCAGCTTACAGGGGGGCGAGCAGTACTTC
CASSLQGGEQYF
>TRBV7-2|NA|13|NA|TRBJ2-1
TGTGCCAGCAGCTCCCCGTCGGGCAATGAGCAGTTCTTC
CASSSPSGNEQFF
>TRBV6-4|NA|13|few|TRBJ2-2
TGTGCCGCGTCCCATTCTTCAAGCGGGGAGCTGTTTTTT
CAASHSSSGELFF
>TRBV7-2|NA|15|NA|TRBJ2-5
TGTGCCAGCAGTTTAAGCGACAGCGACCAAGAGACCCAGTACTTC
CASSLSDSDQETQYF
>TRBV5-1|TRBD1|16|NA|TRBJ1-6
TGCGCCAGCAGCCAAGGACAGGGGTCCCGCCACTCACCCCTCCACTTT
CASSQGQGSRHSPLHF
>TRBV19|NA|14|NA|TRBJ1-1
TGTGCCAGTAGTATGGAAGGGCGGGACACTGAAGCTTTCTTT
CASSMEGRDTEAFF
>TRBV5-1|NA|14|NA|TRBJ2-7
TGCGCCAGCAGCTTGTTTAGGGGGTCCTACGAGCAGTACTTC
CASSLFRGSYEQYF
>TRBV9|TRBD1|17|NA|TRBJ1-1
TGTGCCAGCAGCCCCCCCCGCCGGTCGAGGGGGCCCTTGGTGGCTTTCTTT
CASSPPRRSRGPLVAFF